Listed here are 26 T cell receptor beta chains from one sample, sequenced in a study of graft-versus-host responses after intestinal transplantation. TCRdb keeps only in-frame clones here, not all; method: immunoSEQ multiplex PCR. The sample yields 3,500 to 4,500 clones, 76% seen once. Graft tissue processing released intraepithelial and lamina propria lymphocytes. The sequencing used ileum tissue, collected about 340 days after intestinal transplantation. The receptor source for this set is a human patient who received an intestinal transplant, so some T cells may come from the graft donor.

The V gene is TRBV2, the J gene TRBJ1-6; D uncertain. Germline V lookup: CDR1 SNHLY, CDR2 FYNNEI. V was clipped by 3 bases and J by 8 bases, with 8 bases between them. CDR3 size: 13 residues. The CDR3 bases are TGTGCCAGCAGTGATATCCGGGATTCACCCCTCCACTTT. Its translation is CASSDIRDSPLHF.

Concerning this clone itself: Other DNA sequences in the sample encode the same CDR3. The chain joins TRBV5-1 to TRBJ1-1, with D perhaps matching TRBD1 (5 bases). This CDR3 is built from 12 residues. Per germline, CDR1 SGHRS and CDR2 YFSETQ. The V and J ends lost 4 bases and 2 bases respectively, with 6 bases between them. The CDR3 sequence is CASSDSNTEAFF. In nucleotides, the CDR3 is TGCGCCAGCAGCGACAGCAACACTGAAGCTTTCTTT.

Remarks on this clone: This same CDR3 is encoded by further DNA sequences in the sample. The V gene is TRBV5-6, the J gene TRBJ2-4; D is perhaps TRBD2 (5 bases). CDR1 and CDR2 from the germline V gene are SGHDT and YYEEEE. The CDR3 has 12 amino acids. Trimming took off 1 base at V and 7 bases at J, with 6 bases between the two ends. CDR3 region: CASSLRGNIQYF. In DNA, the CDR3 is TGTGCCAGCAGCTTGCGGGGTAACATTCAGTACTTC.

The chain recombines TRBV19 with TRBJ1-1; D is ambiguous. Germline lookup yields CDR1 LNHDA and CDR2 SQIVND (reference sequence). V lost 5 bases, J lost 4 bases, and 14 bases lay in between. CDR3 size: 14 residues. The CDR3 is CASSYGQTFTEAFF. In DNA form, the CDR3 reads TGTGCCAGTAGTTACGGTCAGACTTTCACTGAAGCTTTCTTT. The full variable domain, its missing parts supplied by reference TRBV19 and TRBJ1-1, is DGGITQSPKYLFRKEGQNVTLSCEQNLNHDAMYWYRQDPGQGLRLIYYSQIVNDFQKGDIAEGYSVSREKKESFPLTVTSAQKNPTAFYLCASSYGQTFTEAFFGQGTRLTVV.

This rearrangement joins TRBV19 to TRBJ1-1; D unclear. V was cut by 3 bases and J by 5 bases, with 7 bases left in between. Germline values: CDR1 LNHDA, CDR2 SQIVND (reference sequence). This CDR3 has 12 amino acids. The DNA for the CDR3 is TGTGCCAGTAGTATGAAGAGGACTGAAGCTTTCTTT. It yields the protein CASSMKRTEAFF.

The V call is TRBV9, the J call TRBJ1-1; no reliable D call. The V gene lost 3 bases and the J gene lost 0 bases, with 15 bases spanning the gap. The V gene's germline CDR1 is SGDLS and CDR2 YYNGEE. This CDR3 is 16 amino acids long. CDR3 amino acids: CASSARGENMNTEAFF. CDR3 DNA: TGTGCCAGCAGCGCCCGGGGTGAAAACATGAACACTGAAGCTTTCTTT.

The chain links TRBV11-2 to TRBJ1-1; D remains unclear. The CDR3 totals 13 residues. Deletions cut 6 bases from V and 10 bases from J, with 18 bases between. CDR1 SGHAT and CDR2 FQNNGV come from the germline V gene. In nucleotides, the CDR3 is TGTGCCAGCAGGCCCCCTATCCCGACGGGAGCTTTCTTT. Its protein is CASRPPIPTGAFF.

This chain uses TRBV18 with TRBJ1-5; 8 bases align to TRBD1. Germline values: CDR1 KGHSH, CDR2 LQKENI. The CDR3 totals 16 residues. V lost 0 bases to trimming and J lost 4 bases; unmatched junction nucleotides: 5. CDR3 sequence (DNA): TGTGCCAGCTCACCACCAGGACAGGGACGGAATCAGCCCCAGCATTTT. Translated: CASSPPGQGRNQPQHF.

This chain links TRBV27 with TRBJ2-7; 8 nucleotides line up with TRBD1. The germline V gene has CDR1 MNHEY and CDR2 SMNVEV (reference sequence). With 5 bases clipped from V and 3 bases from J, the junction kept 3 bases outside the gene matches. CDR3 length: 13 amino acids. The CDR3 DNA reads as TGTGCCAGCAGTCCCGGGACAGGCTACGAGCAGTACTTC. The encoded protein is CASSPGTGYEQYF.

The rearrangement uses TRBV7-6 and TRBJ2-3; TRBD2 aligns across 9 bases. V gave up 1 base and J gave up 4 bases; unmatched junction bases: 12. CDR3 length: 18 amino acids. In germline, CDR1 is SGHVS, CDR2 FNYEAQ. CDR3 residues: CASSLDPPGGGAADTQYF. DNA for the CDR3: TGTGCCAGCAGCTTAGACCCCCCTGGCGGGGGGGCGGCAGATACGCAGTATTTT.

This clone is termed large. CDR3: CASSKTDSGNTIYF. The DNA for the CDR3 is TGTGCCAGCAGCAAGACAGACTCTGGAAACACCATATATTTT. The chain has TRBV7-9 and TRBJ1-3, with a weak D call TRBD1 (5 bases). Looked up from germline, CDR1 is SEHNR and CDR2 is FQNEAQ (reference sequence). Trimming took 5 bases from V and 0 from J, leaving 8 bases between them. The CDR3 is made up of 14 amino acids.

The CDR3 loop is CASSPPRAEQYF. CDR3 nucleotides: TGTGCCAGCAGCCCCCCGCGTGCGGAGCAGTACTTC. This chain uses TRBV7-9 with TRBJ2-7, with D uncertain. In germline, CDR1 is SEHNR, CDR2 FQNEAQ (reference sequence). The CDR3 covers 12 residues. V was clipped by 5 bases and J by 7 bases, with 12 bases between them.

As DNA, the CDR3 is TGTGCCAGCAGCTTAGAACGAAGGGGTTCCTACGAGCAGTACTTC. Amino acids: CASSLERRGSYEQYF. The chain combines TRBV11-2 with TRBJ2-7; perhaps TRBD1 as D (5 bases). The germline V gene encodes CDR1 SGHAT and CDR2 FQNNGV. The V and J ends lost 0 bases and 1 base respectively, with 10 bases between them. The CDR3 totals 15 residues.

The chain uses TRBV5-1 and TRBJ2-2; D is undetermined. This CDR3 is 13 amino acids long. CDR1 is SGHRS and CDR2 is YFSETQ in the germline V gene. Trimming stripped 0 bases from V and 7 bases from J, with 7 bases between. This CDR3 reads CASSLASFGELFF. The CDR3 bases are TGCGCCAGCAGCTTGGCGTCGTTCGGGGAGCTGTTTTTT.

J is TRBJ2-7 and V is TRBV29-1; D perhaps matches TRBD2 (5 bases). V was cut by 7 bases and J by 0 bases, with 16 bases left in between. The CDR3 is 14 amino acids. Germline assignment: CDR1 SQVTM and CDR2 ANQGSEA. The CDR3 reads CSAKWTLSSYEQYF. The CDR3 DNA reads TGCAGCGCCAAGTGGACTTTGAGCTCCTACGAGCAGTACTTC.

The rearrangement links TRBV7-9 to TRBJ2-3; 7 bases match TRBD2. The CDR3 extends over 15 amino acids. The germline V gene has CDR1 SEHNR and CDR2 FQNEAQ (reference sequence). V trimming: 7 bases; J trimming: 2 bases; junction bases outside the gene matches: 9. CDR3: CASTPPGGNTDTQYF. The CDR3 DNA reads TGTGCCAGCACCCCCCCCGGGGGGAACACAGATACGCAGTATTTT.

V and J are TRBV6-6 and TRBJ2-1, with a possible D match to TRBD2 (5 bases). The CDR3 contains 14 residues. V lost 5 bases to trimming and J lost 5 bases, with 13 bases between them. Per germline, CDR1 MNHNY and CDR2 SVGAGI (reference sequence). Here the CDR3 reads CASSPSIGDNEQFF. The CDR3 DNA follows: TGTGCCAGCAGTCCCTCGATCGGGGACAATGAGCAGTTCTTC.

This clone was counted a single time. The chain uses TRBV6-4 and TRBJ2-3; TRBD1 is a possible D gene (6 bases). Trimming took 6 bases from V and 7 from J, leaving 17 bases between them. Germline CDR1 MRHNA, CDR2 SNTAGT. The CDR3 contains 14 residues. The CDR3 DNA reads as TGTGCCAGCAGCCCAGACAGGTTCAGTAATACGCAGTATTTT. This gives the protein CASSPDRFSNTQYF.

The J gene is TRBJ2-7, the V gene TRBV5-1; TRBD2 matches at 8 bases. The CDR3 spans 16 residues. CDR1 and CDR2 from the germline V gene are SGHRS and YFSETQ. V gave up 4 bases and J gave up 4 bases; unmatched junction bases: 13. CDR3 in amino acids: CASSPAGGGSGYEQYF. CDR3 in DNA: TGCGCCAGCAGCCCGGCTGGCGGGGGGAGTGGTTACGAGCAGTACTTC.

The chain recombines TRBV5-6 with TRBJ2-7, with D perhaps matching TRBD2 (5 bases). The CDR3 consists of 14 residues. CDR1 and CDR2 from the germline V gene are SGHDT and YYEEEE. V was pared by 4 bases and J by 4 bases, with 15 bases between. The DNA for the CDR3 is TGTGCCAGCAGCACGACTACTTCCTCTTACGAGCAGTACTTC. Translation: CASSTTTSSYEQYF.

This sequence joins TRBV20-1 and TRBJ1-2; D gene ambiguous. Trimming cost V 5 bases and J 7 bases, with 8 bases left between them. Germline CDR1 DFQATT, CDR2 SNEGSKA (reference sequence). The length of the CDR3 is 10 residues. The CDR3 loop reads CSAPHTGYTF. In DNA form, the CDR3 reads TGCAGTGCTCCGCACACTGGCTACACCTTC.

The chain links TRBV5-1 to TRBJ1-3, with D hard to call. V dropped 3 bases and J dropped 4 bases, with 11 bases sitting between them. The germline V gene has CDR1 SGHRS and CDR2 YFSETQ. The CDR3 is 14 residues long. CDR3 sequence reads: CASSSPETGNTIYF. In DNA form, the CDR3 reads TGCGCCAGCAGCTCCCCGGAGACGGGAAACACCATATATTTT.

The chain combines TRBV18 with TRBJ1-1; D uncertain. The V gene lost 2 bases and the J gene lost 5 bases, with 9 bases spanning the gap. The CDR3 sequence is 13 residues long. Germline CDR1 is KGHSH and CDR2 is LQKENI. The CDR3 spells CASSPLRGTEAFF. DNA of the CDR3: TGTGCCAGCTCACCATTGAGAGGAACTGAAGCTTTCTTT. Full variable domain (remainder filled in from reference TRBV18 and TRBJ1-1): NAGVMQNPRHLVRRRGQEARLRCSPMKGHSHVYWYRQLPEEGLKFMVYLQKENIIDESGMPKERFSAEFPKEGPSILRIQQVVRGDSAAYFCASSPLRGTEAFFGQGTRLTVV.

V usage is TRBV11-1 and J usage is TRBJ2-2; D remains ambiguous. Trimming took 5 bases from V and 2 from J, leaving 12 bases between them. CDR3 size: 15 residues. From germline, CDR1 is SGHAT and CDR2 FQDESV (reference sequence). The CDR3 loop reads CASSLRPSNTGELFF. The CDR3 DNA reads as TGTGCCAGCAGCCTCAGGCCCTCAAACACCGGGGAGCTGTTTTTT.

This clone was found a few times. The J gene is TRBJ2-3, the V gene TRBV28, with D possibly matching TRBD2 (6 bases). Germline V gene sequence: CDR1 MDHEN, CDR2 SYDVKM. Trimming took off 6 bases at V and 0 bases at J, with 22 bases between the two ends. CDR3 size: 18 residues. CDR3 sequence reads: CASRKTLTSPGSTDTQYF. Written as DNA, the CDR3 is TGTGCCAGCAGAAAAACCCTGACTAGTCCGGGTAGCACAGATACGCAGTATTTT.

A single count supports this clone. J is TRBJ1-2 and V is TRBV14; no clear D gene. The CDR3 contains 13 residues. In germline, CDR1 is SGHDN, CDR2 FVKESK. Between the trimmed V and J ends, which lost 0 bases and 8 bases, there was a span of 10 bases. As DNA, the CDR3 is TGTGCCAGCAGCCAAGATTTAATGCGGGGCTACACCTTC. Protein sequence: CASSQDLMRGYTF.